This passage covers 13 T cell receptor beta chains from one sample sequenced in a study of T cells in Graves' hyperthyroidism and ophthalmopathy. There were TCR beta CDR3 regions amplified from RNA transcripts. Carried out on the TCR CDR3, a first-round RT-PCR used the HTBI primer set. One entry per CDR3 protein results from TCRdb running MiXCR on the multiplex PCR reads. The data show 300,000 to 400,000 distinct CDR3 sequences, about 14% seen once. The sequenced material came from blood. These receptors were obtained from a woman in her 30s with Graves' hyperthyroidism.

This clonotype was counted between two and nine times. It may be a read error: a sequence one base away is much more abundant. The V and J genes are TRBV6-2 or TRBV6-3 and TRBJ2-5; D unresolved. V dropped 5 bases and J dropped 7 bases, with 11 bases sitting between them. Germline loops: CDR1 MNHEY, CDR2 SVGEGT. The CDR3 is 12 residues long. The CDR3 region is CASSLIWGTQYF. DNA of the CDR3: TGTGCCAGCAGTCTCATCTGGGGGACCCAGTACTTC.

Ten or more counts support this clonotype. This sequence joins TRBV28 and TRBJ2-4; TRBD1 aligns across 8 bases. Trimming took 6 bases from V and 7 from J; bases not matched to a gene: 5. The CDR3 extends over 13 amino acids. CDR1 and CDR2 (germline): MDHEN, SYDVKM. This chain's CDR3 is CASSGQGGNIQYF. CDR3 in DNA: TGTGCCAGCAGCGGACAGGGAGGCAACATTCAGTACTTC.

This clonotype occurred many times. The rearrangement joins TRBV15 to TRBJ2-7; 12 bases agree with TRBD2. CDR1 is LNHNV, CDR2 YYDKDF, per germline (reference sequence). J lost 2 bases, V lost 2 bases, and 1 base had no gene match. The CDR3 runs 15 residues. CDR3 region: CATSRRTSGTYEQYF. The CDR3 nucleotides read TGTGCCACCAGCAGACGGACTAGCGGGACCTACGAGCAGTACTTC.

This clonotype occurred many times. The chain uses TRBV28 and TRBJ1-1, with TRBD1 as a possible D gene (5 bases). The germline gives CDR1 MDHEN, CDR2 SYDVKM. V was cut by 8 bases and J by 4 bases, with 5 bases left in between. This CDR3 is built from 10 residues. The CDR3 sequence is CASQGTEAFF. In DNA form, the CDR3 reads TGTGCCAGCCAGGGCACTGAAGCTTTCTTT.

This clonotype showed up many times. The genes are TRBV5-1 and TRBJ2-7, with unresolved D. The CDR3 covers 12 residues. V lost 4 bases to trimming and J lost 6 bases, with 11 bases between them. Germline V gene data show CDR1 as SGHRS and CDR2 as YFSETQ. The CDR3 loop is CASSESSLEQYF. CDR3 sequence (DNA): TGCGCCAGCAGCGAAAGCTCGCTCGAGCAGTACTTC.

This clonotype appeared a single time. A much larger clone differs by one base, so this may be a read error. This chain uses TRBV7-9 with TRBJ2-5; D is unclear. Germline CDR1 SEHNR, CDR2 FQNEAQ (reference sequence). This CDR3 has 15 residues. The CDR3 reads CASSSEKDLQETQHF. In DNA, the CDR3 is TGTGCCAGCAGCTCAGAAAAGGATCTTCAAGAGACCCAGCACTTC.

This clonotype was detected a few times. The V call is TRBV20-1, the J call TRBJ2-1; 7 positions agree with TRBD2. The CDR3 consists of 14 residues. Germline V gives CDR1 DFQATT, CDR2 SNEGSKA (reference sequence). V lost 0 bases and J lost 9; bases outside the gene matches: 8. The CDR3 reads CSAREGGRKLEQFF. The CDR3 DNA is TGCAGTGCTAGAGAGGGGGGGAGGAAGCTTGAGCAGTTCTTC.

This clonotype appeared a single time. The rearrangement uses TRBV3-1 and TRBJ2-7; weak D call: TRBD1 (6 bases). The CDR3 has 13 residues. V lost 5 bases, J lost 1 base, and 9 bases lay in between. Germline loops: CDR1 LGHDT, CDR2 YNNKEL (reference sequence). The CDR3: CASSIGQSYEQYF. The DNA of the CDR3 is TGTGCCAGCAGCATCGGACAGTCCTACGAGCAGTACTTC.

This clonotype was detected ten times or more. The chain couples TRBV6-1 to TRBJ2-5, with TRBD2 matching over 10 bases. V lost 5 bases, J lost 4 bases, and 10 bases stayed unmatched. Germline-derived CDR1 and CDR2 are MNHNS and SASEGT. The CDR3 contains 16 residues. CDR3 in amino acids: CASSSPSGRHGETQYF. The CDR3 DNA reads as TGTGCCAGCAGTTCACCTAGCGGGAGACATGGAGAGACCCAGTACTTC.

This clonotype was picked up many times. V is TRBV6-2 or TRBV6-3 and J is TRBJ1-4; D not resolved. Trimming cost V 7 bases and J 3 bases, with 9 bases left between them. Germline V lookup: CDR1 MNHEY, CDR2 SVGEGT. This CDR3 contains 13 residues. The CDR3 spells CASKRSANEKLFF. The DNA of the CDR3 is TGTGCCAGCAAGCGATCAGCTAATGAAAAACTGTTTTTT.

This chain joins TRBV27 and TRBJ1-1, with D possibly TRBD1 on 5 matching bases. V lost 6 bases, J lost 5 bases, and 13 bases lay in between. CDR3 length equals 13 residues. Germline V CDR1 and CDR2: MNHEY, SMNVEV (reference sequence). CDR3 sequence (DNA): TGTGCCAGCAGCGCAGGGTGGGGGACTGAAGCTTTCTTT. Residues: CASSAGWGTEAFF.

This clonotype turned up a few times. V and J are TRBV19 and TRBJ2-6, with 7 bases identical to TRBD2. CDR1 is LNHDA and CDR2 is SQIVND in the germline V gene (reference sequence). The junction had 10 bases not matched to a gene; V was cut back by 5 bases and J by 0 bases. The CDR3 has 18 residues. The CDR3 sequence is CASSAPLADISGANVLTF. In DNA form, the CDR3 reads TGTGCCAGTAGTGCTCCCCTAGCGGACATCTCTGGGGCCAACGTCCTGACTTTC.

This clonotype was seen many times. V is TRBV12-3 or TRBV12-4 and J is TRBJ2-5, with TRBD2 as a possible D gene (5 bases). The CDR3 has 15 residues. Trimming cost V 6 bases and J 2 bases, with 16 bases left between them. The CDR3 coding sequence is TGTGCCAGCAGCGACACTGGGCGGGCACAAGAGACCCAGTACTTC. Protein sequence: CASSDTGRAQETQYF.